This T cell receptor (beta chain) was profiled in a study of blood T cell repertoires in COVID-19. Study background: Specimens from acute and convalescent COVID-19 originated in the United States, Italy and Spain. Sample material is recorded as cDNA or gDNA derived from T cells, B-cell-depleted T cells, or PBMCs.

This clone was observed a handful of times. How the authors handled the data: Reference gene primer amplification gave nucleated cell count estimates. Assay: immunoSEQ multiplex PCR; the TCRdb copy retains only in-frame clones and omits some. V and J calls and clone size are as listed in that table; D and trimming were resolved from the DNA. The table shows roughly 150,000 clones, with about 72% occurring only once. The sample taken for sequencing was peripheral blood. This TCR was recovered from a man aged 55 to 70 who had recovered from COVID-19.

The CDR3 coding sequence is TGTGCCACCAGCAGATCCAGGCAGCACTATGGCTACACCTTC. Translated, it gives CATSRSRQHYGYTF. The gene calls are TRBV15 and TRBJ1-2; D is unclear. Germline V gives CDR1 LNHNV, CDR2 YYDKDF (reference sequence). The CDR3 runs to 14 residues. The germline V and J ends were trimmed by 2 bases and 3 bases, with 10 bases remaining between them.